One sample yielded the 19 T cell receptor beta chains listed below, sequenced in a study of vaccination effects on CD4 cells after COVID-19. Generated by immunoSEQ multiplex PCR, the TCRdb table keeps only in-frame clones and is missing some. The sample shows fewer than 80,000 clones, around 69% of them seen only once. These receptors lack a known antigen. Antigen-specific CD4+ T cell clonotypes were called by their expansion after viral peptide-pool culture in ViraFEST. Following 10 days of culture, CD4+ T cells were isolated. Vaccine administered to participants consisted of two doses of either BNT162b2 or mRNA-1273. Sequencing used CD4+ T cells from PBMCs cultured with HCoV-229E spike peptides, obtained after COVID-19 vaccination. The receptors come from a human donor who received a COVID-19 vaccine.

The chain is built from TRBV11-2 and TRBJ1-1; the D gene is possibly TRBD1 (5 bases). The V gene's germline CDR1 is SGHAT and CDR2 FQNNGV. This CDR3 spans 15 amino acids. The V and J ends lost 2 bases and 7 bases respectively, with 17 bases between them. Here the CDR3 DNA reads TGTGCCAGCAGCTTAAGTGGGGGAGGTGGGGTTGAAGCTTTCTTT. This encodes CASSLSGGGGVEAFF.

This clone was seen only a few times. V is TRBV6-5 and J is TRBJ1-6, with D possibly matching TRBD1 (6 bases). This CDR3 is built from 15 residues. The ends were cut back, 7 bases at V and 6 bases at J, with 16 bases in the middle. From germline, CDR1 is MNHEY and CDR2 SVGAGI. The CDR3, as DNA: TGTGCCAGCAACAGGGCGGTAGTTGCTAATTCACCCCTCCACTTT. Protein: CASNRAVVANSPLHF.

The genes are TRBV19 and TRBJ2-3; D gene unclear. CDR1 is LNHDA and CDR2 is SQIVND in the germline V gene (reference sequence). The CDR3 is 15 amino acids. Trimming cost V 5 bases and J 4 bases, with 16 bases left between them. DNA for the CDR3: TGTGCCAGTAGTCCACACGACCCACGGGCAGATACGCAGTATTTT. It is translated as CASSPHDPRADTQYF.

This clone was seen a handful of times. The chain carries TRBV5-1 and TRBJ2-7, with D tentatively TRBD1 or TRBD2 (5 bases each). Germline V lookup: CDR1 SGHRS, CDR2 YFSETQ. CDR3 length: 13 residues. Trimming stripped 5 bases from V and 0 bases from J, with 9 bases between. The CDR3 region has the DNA TGCGCCAGCAGTCGGGACGGCTCCTACGAGCAGTACGTC. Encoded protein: CASSRDGSYEQYV.

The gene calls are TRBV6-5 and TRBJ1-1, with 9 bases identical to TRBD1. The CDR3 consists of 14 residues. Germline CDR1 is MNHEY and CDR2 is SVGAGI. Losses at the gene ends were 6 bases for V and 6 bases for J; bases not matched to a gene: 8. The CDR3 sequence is CASRSGTGFSEAFF. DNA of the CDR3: TGTGCCAGCAGGTCCGGGACAGGGTTCTCTGAAGCTTTCTTT.

The DNA of the CDR3 is TGCGCCAGCAGCTTGGCCCCCACCCCAGATACGCAGTATTTT. It translates to CASSLAPTPDTQYF. The chain carries TRBV5-1 and TRBJ2-3; unclear D gene. The V end was cut by 0 bases, the J end by 4 bases, with 9 bases between. In germline, CDR1 is SGHRS, CDR2 YFSETQ. The CDR3 has 14 residues.

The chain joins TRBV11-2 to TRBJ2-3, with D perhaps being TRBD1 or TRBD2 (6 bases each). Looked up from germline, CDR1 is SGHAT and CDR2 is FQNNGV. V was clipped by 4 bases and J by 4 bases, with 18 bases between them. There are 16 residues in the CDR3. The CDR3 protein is CASSSSWGARSDTQYF. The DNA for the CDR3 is TGTGCCAGCAGCTCCTCGTGGGGGGCGCGTTCAGATACGCAGTATTTT.

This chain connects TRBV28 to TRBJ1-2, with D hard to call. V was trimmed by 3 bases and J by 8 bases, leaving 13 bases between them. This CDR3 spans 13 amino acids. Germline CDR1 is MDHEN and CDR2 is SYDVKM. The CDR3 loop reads CASSLRQQGGYTF. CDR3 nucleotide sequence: TGTGCCAGCAGTTTGCGGCAGCAAGGAGGCTACACCTTC.

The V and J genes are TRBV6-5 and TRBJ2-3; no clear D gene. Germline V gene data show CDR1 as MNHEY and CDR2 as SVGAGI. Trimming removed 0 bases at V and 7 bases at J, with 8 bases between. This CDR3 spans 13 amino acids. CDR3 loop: CASSYSRINTQYF. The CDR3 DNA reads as TGTGCCAGCAGTTACTCGAGGATAAATACGCAGTATTTT.

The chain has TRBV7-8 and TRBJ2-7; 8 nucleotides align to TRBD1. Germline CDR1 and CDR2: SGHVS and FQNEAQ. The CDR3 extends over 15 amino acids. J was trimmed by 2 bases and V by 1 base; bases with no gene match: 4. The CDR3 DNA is TGTGCCAGCAGCTTAGGGGGGACAGGAGCCTACGAGCAGTACGTC. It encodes CASSLGGTGAYEQYV.

The CDR3 is CASSLGQDEKLFF. The CDR3 DNA sequence: TGTGCCAGCTCATTGGGACAGGATGAAAAACTGTTTTTT. The chain is built from TRBV18 and TRBJ1-4; 8 bases match TRBD1. Germline V gene sequence: CDR1 KGHSH, CDR2 LQKENI. The CDR3 loop spans 13 amino acids. V trimming: 5 bases; J trimming: 6 bases; junction bases outside the gene matches: 2.

The CDR3 is CASSAGGDGEGYTF. The CDR3 DNA reads as TGTGCCAGCAGCGCCGGGGGAGATGGTGAAGGCTACACCTTC. V and J are TRBV7-2 and TRBJ1-2; possibly TRBD1 for D (5 bases). Germline assignment: CDR1 SGHTA and CDR2 FQGNSA. V lost 5 bases, J lost 8 bases, and 18 bases lay in between. CDR3 length: 14 amino acids.

The DNA for the CDR3 is TGTGCCAGCAGCTTAGGGCAGGCAGCTGAAGCTTTCTTT. The encoded protein is CASSLGQAAEAFF. The rearrangement uses TRBV7-9 and TRBJ1-1, with unresolved D. The ends were cut back, 1 base at V and 6 bases at J, with 9 bases in the middle. CDR1 and CDR2 from the germline V gene are SEHNR and FQNEAQ (reference sequence). This CDR3 contains 13 residues.

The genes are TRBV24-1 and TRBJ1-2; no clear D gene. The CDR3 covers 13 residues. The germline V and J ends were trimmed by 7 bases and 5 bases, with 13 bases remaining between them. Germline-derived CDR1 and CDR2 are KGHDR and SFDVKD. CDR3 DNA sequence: TGTGCCACCAGAGAAGGAGACGAGTATGGCTACACCTTC. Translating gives CATREGDEYGYTF.

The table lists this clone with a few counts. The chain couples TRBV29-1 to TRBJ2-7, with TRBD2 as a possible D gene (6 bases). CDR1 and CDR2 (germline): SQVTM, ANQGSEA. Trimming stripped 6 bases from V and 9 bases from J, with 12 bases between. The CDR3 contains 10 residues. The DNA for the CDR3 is TGCAGCGTACGAAGGGGAGGGCAGTACGTC. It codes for CSVRRGGQYV.

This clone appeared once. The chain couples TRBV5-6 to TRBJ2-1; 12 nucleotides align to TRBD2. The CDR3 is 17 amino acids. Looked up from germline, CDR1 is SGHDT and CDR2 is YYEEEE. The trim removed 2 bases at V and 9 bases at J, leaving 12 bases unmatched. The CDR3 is CASSFASGGALVGEQFF. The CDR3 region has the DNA TGTGCCAGCAGCTTTGCTAGCGGGGGGGCCTTGGTGGGTGAGCAGTTCTTC.

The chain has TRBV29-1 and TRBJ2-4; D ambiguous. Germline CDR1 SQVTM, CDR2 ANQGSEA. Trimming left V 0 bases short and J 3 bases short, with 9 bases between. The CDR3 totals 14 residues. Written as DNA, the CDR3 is TGCAGCGTTGAAGACGGATCACACAAAAACATTCAGTACTTC. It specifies CSVEDGSHKNIQYF.

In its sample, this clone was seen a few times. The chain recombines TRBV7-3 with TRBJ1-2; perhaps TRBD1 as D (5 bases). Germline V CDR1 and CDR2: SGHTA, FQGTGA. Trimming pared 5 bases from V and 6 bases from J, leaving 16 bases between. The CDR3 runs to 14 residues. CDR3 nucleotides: TGTGCCAGCAGCCGGGGACCGTTGGCGGATGGCTACACCTTC. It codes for CASSRGPLADGYTF.

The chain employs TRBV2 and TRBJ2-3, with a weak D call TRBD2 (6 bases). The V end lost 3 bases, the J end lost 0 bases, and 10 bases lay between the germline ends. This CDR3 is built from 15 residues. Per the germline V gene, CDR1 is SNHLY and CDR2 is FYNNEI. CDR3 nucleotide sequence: TGTGCCAGCAGTGATGACCGGGGGAGCACAGATACGCAGTATTTT. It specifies CASSDDRGSTDTQYF.